The 3 T cell receptor delta chains in this list originate from one sample, sequenced in a study of γδ T cells in repeated Plasmodium falciparum infection. TCRdb re-identified clones in the multiplex PCR reads via CATT. The sample holds 85,000 to 100,000 delta-chain clones, 0.75% to 1% seen once. Vgamma9/Vdelta2+ and Vdelta2-negative gammadelta T cells were flow-sorted from PBMC for bulk sequencing. Input material: gamma-delta T cells from blood. These TCRs come from a pool of human donors (malaria-infected and uninfected, not separated).

For this clone: TCRdb records a much larger clone's protein for this DNA, with a difference at residue 24 that likely arises from a read error; the protein given is the translation of the DNA. The V gene reported is TRDV1; the J gene is uncalled; the table's D call, TRDD3, has no DNA check behind it. Germline CDR1 is TSWWSYY and CDR2 is QGS. The CDR3 is 25 residues long. For the CDR3, the DNA is TGTGCTCTTGGGGATTCTTACAGGGAGCACCATTCTGGGGGCCGCGACATCCCGTACACCGATAAACTCACCTTT. Amino acid sequence: CALGDSYREHHSGGRDIPYTDKLTF.

This clone was seen at least ten times. TCRdb's listed protein matches a much larger clone and diverges from this DNA's translation at residue 6, likely through a read error; the protein shown comes from the DNA. The chain links TRDV2 to TRDJ1; 7 nucleotides line up with TRDD3. J gave up 5 bases and V 0 bases, and 8 bases lay outside the gene matches. Germline values: CDR1 GEAIGNYY, CDR2 EKD. This CDR3 is built from 15 residues. The CDR3 coding sequence is TGTGCCTGTGACACCGGGGGGGGATCTAAAGATAAACTCATCTTT. As protein: CACDTGGGSKDKLIF.

In this sample, this clone turned up a few times. The protein in TCRdb stems from a much larger clone and differs at residue 16 from this DNA's translation, likely a read error; here the protein is translated from the DNA. The V gene is listed as TRDV2; no J gene was called; TRDD3, the table's D call, was not compared with the DNA. The CDR3 contains 18 residues. Germline V gene sequence: CDR1 GEAIGNYY, CDR2 EKD. The DNA for the CDR3 is TGTGCCTGTGACACCCTCGGGGATACGCTTCCCGTCGCCGATAAACACATCTTT. It codes for CACDTLGDTLPVADKHIF.